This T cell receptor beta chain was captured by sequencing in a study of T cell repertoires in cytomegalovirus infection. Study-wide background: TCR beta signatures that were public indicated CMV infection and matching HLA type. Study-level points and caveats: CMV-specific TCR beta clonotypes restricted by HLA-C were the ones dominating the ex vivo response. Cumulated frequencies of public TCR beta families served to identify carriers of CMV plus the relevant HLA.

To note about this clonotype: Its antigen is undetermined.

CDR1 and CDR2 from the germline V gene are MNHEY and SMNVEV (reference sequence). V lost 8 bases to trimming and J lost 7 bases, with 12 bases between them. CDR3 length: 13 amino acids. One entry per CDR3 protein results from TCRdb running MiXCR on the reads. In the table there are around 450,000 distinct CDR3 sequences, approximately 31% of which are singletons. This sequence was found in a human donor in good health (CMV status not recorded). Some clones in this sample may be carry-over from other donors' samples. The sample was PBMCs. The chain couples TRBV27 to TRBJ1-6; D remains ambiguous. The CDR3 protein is CASGYLGNSPLHF. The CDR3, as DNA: TGTGCCAGCGGCTACCTAGGGAATTCACCCCTCCACTTT.